This TCR beta chain was documented in a study of cytomegalovirus exposure and HLA in healthy donors. Study findings and constraints: A later analysis linked a missense variant in DCLRE1C to the trimming of TCR beta V and J genes. Later findings reportedly placed an Asian-associated ancestry cluster below the approximately 670-donor mean for N-insertions. Common viral pathogens were later found to be apparently linked to several of the most significant clusters. On later analysis, the bulk of CMV-associated TCR beta chains appeared to be HLA-restricted.

CDR1 is MNHNY, CDR2 SVGAGI, per germline (reference sequence). The CDR3 runs to 12 residues. V was cut by 0 bases and J by 9 bases, with 6 bases left in between. The PCR employed 60 Vbeta primers together with 13 Jbeta primers. TCRdb's table, derived via immunoSEQ multiplex PCR, lists solely in-frame clones and lacks some. The sample yields roughly 200,000 clones, around three quarters seen once. On this clone itself: No antigen is known for it.

Input material: PBMCs. This receptor was obtained from a man aged 25-40 years in good health and CMV-seronegative. The rearrangement links TRBV6-6 to TRBJ1-5; D is ambiguous. DNA for the CDR3: TGTGCCAGCAGTTACTCGGGCGCGCCCCAGCATTTT. This codes for CASSYSGAPQHF.